This T cell receptor (beta chain) stems from a study of blood T cell repertoires in COVID-19. Study background: From the United States, Italy and Spain came samples of acute and convalescent COVID-19.

In the authors' methods: It was from reference gene primer amplification that nucleated cell counts were estimated. Sequencing used immunoSEQ multiplex PCR; TCRdb keeps in-frame clones, though not all of them. The D gene and trimming were derived from the DNA, and the V and J assignments and clone size from that table. The table lists under 85,000 clones, approximately 85% of them singletons. The length of the CDR3 is 15 residues. Germline CDR1 ENHRY, CDR2 SYGVKD. V was pared by 3 bases and J by 3 bases, with 12 bases between. The rearrangement uses TRBV10-3 and TRBJ2-4; the D is unclear. Material: peripheral blood. This sequence originates from a man aged 80 or over with acute or convalescent COVID-19. The chain's CDR3 is CAISEVALGKNIQYF. CDR3 bases: TGTGCCATCAGTGAAGTGGCGCTAGGCAAAAACATTCAGTACTTC.